This TCR beta chain came from a study of response to subunit inactivated influenza vaccine. Overall study results and limits: The authors suggested that every seasonal influenza vaccination recruits few new T cells.

TCRdb fed the RT-PCR reads into MiXCR, producing one record per CDR3 protein. The data hold around 580,000 distinct CDR3 sequences, with 12% observed a single time. Note on this clonotype: Its specificity is not known.

V shed 2 bases, J shed 8 bases, and the junction held 9 bases outside the gene matches. This CDR3 has 16 amino acids. The sequence was collected from a man over 45 who received an inactivated influenza vaccine. The rearrangement links TRBV12-3 or TRBV12-4 to TRBJ2-1; 10 bases agree with TRBD2. The specimen comprised PBMCs from blood, sampled on the day of vaccination. The CDR3: CASSLPSGRRAHEQFF. As DNA, the CDR3 is TGTGCCAGCAGTTTACCTAGCGGGAGAAGGGCCCATGAGCAGTTCTTC.